This entry lists 5 T cell receptor beta chains sequenced from one sample in a study of shared clonotypes between healthy human individuals. Sequencing was performed with immunoSEQ multiplex PCR; in TCRdb, only in-frame clones are kept and a portion is missing. The sample holds about 700,000 clones, about 74% seen once. The sequencing sample was made of memory CD4+ T cells sorted from blood. The subset denotes: CD45RA-negative fraction. These receptor sequences come from a woman in her twenties or thirties in good health.

The rearrangement links TRBV25-1 to TRBJ2-1; maybe TRBD1 (5 bases). The V gene's germline CDR1 is MGHDK and CDR2 SYGVNS. This CDR3 region has 14 residues. The V and J ends lost 3 bases and 7 bases respectively, with 13 bases between them. The CDR3 coding sequence is TGTGCCAGCAGTGAGGGGCAGGTCAAAAATGAGCAGTTCTTC. It is translated as CASSEGQVKNEQFF. Filled out from reference TRBV25-1 and TRBJ2-1, the complete variable domain reads EADIYQTPRYLVIGTGKKITLECSQTMGHDKMYWYQQDPGMELHLIHYSYGVNSTEKGDLSSESTVSRIRTEHFPLTLESARPSHTSQYLCASSEGQVKNEQFFGPGTRLTVL.

V usage is TRBV10-1 and J usage is TRBJ2-4; D might be TRBD1 or TRBD2, each matching 5 bases. V lost 6 bases and J 16 bases, leaving 22 bases between the germline ends. Germline loops: CDR1 WNHNN, CDR2 SYGVQD (reference sequence). This CDR3 comprises 13 residues. In nucleotides, the CDR3 is TGCGCCAGCAGCCGACCATCCAGGGACCCGTTCTACTTC. Protein: CASSRPSRDPFYF.

The chain has TRBV14 and TRBJ1-6; D not resolved. Trimming left V 1 base short and J 5 bases short, with 6 bases between. The CDR3 is 14 residues long. Germline V gene lookup returns CDR1 SGHDN and CDR2 FVKESK. The CDR3 loop reads CASSQVRNNSPLHF. The DNA of the CDR3 is TGTGCCAGCAGCCAAGTGAGGAATAATTCACCCCTCCACTTT.

V gene TRBV5-1 combines with J gene TRBJ2-2, with 7 bases identical to TRBD1. From germline, CDR1 is SGHRS and CDR2 YFSETQ. Unmatched junction bases numbered 9, after V lost 4 bases and J lost 6 bases. The CDR3 is 15 amino acids. The CDR3 reads CASSPGQAGAGELFF. The CDR3 nucleotides are TGCGCCAGCAGCCCCGGACAGGCAGGGGCCGGGGAGCTGTTTTTT. Drawing the rest from reference TRBV5-1 and TRBJ2-2, the complete variable domain is KAGVTQTPRYLIKTRGQQVTLSCSPISGHRSVSWYQQTPGQGLQFLFEYFSETQRNKGNFPGRFSGRQFSNSRSEMNVSTLELGDSALYLCASSPGQAGAGELFFGEGSRLTVL.

The chain recombines TRBV27 with TRBJ2-3, with D unresolved. The V gene's germline CDR1 is MNHEY and CDR2 SMNVEV (reference sequence). The length of the CDR3 is 15 residues. Trimming took 6 bases from V and 2 from J, leaving 15 bases between them. The CDR3 is CASSPPGQLTDTQYF. CDR3 coding DNA: TGTGCCAGCAGCCCGCCCGGGCAGCTCACAGATACGCAGTATTTT.